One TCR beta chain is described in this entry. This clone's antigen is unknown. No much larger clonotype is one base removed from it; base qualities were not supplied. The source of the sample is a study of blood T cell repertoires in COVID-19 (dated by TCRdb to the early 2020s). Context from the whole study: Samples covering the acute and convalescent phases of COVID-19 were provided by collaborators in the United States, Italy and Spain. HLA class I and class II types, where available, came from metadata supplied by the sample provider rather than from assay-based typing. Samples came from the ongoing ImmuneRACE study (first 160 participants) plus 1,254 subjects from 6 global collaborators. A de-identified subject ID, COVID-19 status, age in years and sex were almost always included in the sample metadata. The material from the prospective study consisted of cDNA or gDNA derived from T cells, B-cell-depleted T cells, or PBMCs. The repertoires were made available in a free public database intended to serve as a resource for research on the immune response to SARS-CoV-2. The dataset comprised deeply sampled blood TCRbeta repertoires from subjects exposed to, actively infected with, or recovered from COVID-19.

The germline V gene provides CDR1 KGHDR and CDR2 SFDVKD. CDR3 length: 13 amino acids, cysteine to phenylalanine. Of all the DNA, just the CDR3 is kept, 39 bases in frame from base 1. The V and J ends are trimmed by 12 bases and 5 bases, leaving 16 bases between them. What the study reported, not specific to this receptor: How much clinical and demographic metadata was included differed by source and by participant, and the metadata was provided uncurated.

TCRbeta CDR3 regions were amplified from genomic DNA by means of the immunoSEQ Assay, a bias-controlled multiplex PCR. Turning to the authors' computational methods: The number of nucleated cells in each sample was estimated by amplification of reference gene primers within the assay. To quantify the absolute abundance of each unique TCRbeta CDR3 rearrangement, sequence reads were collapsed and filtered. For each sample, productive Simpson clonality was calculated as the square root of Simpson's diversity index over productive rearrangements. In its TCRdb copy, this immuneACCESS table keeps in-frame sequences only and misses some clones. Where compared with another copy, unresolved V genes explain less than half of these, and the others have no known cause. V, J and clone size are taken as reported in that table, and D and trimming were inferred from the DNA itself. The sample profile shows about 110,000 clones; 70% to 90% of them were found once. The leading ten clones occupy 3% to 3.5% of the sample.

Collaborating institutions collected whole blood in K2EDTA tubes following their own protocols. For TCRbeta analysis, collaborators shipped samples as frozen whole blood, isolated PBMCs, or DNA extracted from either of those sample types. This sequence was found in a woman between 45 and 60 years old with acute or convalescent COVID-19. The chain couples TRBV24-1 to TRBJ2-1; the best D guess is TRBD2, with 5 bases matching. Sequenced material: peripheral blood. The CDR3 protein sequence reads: CAPPFARDNEQFF. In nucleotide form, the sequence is TGTGCCCCCCCGTTCGCGCGGGACAATGAGCAGTTCTTC.